The clone carrying this TCR beta chain has just a few counts. The sample comes from a study of blood T cells in healthy people across ages. A sample-barcoded 5' primer and a J-beta primer mix were used in a second PCR of about 6 to 11 cycles. MiXCR, run by TCRdb on the 5' RACE reads, gives a single entry per CDR3 protein. The sample carries fewer than 2 million distinct CDR3 sequences, around 42% recorded once. The sample comprised blood. The receptor was derived from a human donor in good health.

The CDR3: CASSQDSRQETQYF. The CDR3 DNA reads as TGTGCCAGCAGCCAAGATAGCAGACAAGAGACCCAGTACTTC. This chain joins TRBV3-1 and TRBJ2-5, with D uncertain. Germline values: CDR1 LGHDT, CDR2 YNNKEL (reference sequence). Trimming took off 0 bases at V and 2 bases at J, with 7 bases between the two ends. This CDR3 comprises 14 residues.